Below are 27 T cell receptor beta chains sequenced from a single sample in a study of blood T cell repertoires in COVID-19. Method: immunoSEQ multiplex PCR; TCRdb's copy keeps in-frame clones and lacks some. The sample lists more than 50,000 clones, approximately 92% occurring once. The sequenced material came from peripheral blood. These TCRs come from a man in his sixties with active COVID-19.

The chain recombines TRBV28 with TRBJ1-4; 7 nucleotides line up with TRBD1. CDR3 size: 13 residues. V trimming: 5 bases; J trimming: 6 bases; junction bases outside the gene matches: 3. Per the germline V gene, CDR1 is MDHEN and CDR2 is SYDVKM. CDR3 loop: CASSRQGHEKLFF. In nucleotides, the CDR3 is TGTGCCAGCAGTAGACAGGGTCATGAAAAACTGTTTTTT.

The DNA of the CDR3 is TGTGCCAGCAGTTTAGGGGCCCCGACTAGGAATGAGCAGTTCTTC. Protein sequence: CASSLGAPTRNEQFF. This chain uses TRBV28 with TRBJ2-1, with D possibly being TRBD2 (6 bases). The CDR3 runs to 15 residues. V was trimmed by 2 bases and J by 7 bases, leaving 15 bases between them. Germline CDR1 and CDR2: MDHEN and SYDVKM.

The CDR3 coding sequence is TGTGCCAGCAGCGGGGGGACAGGGCTGACTGAAGCTTTCTTT. It yields the protein CASSGGTGLTEAFF. V gene TRBV9 combines with J gene TRBJ1-1; 9 nucleotides agree with TRBD1. The CDR3 has 14 amino acids. Unmatched junction bases numbered 5, after V lost 3 bases and J lost 5 bases. CDR1 is SGDLS and CDR2 is YYNGEE in the germline V gene.

This clone was recorded once. The rearrangement links TRBV6-5 to TRBJ2-7; D perhaps matches TRBD2 (5 bases). This CDR3 spans 13 amino acids. The germline V gene encodes CDR1 MNHEY and CDR2 SVGAGI. Trimming left V 7 bases short and J 7 bases short, with 17 bases between. Here the CDR3 DNA reads TGTGCCAGCACTCGCTGGGGAGTGGGGGAGCAGTACTTC. It translates to CASTRWGVGEQYF.

The chain carries TRBV7-2 and TRBJ2-1; 8 nucleotides agree with TRBD2. This CDR3 is built from 16 residues. V gave up 1 base and J gave up 0 bases; unmatched junction bases: 2. Germline-derived CDR1 and CDR2 are SGHTA and FQGNSA. The DNA of the CDR3 is TGTGCCAGCAGCTTAGGTGCGGGAGGCTCCTACAATGAGCAGTTCTTC. It specifies CASSLGAGGSYNEQFF.

The rearrangement joins TRBV29-1 to TRBJ2-7; 7 bases are shared with TRBD1. With V trimmed by 4 bases and J by 6 bases, 6 bases remained unmatched. Per germline, CDR1 SQVTM and CDR2 ANQGSEA. The CDR3 is made up of 12 amino acids. The CDR3 DNA reads as TGCAGCGTTGGACAGGGTACGGGCGAGCAGTACTTC. This gives the protein CSVGQGTGEQYF.

This rearrangement joins TRBV27 to TRBJ2-7; possible D gene TRBD1, 6 bases. Trimming pared 2 bases from V and 2 bases from J, leaving 13 bases between. The germline CDR1 and CDR2 sequences are MNHEY and SMNVEV (reference sequence). The CDR3 is 15 residues long. DNA of the CDR3: TGTGCCAGCAGTTTAGCCCGGACAGTACCCTACGAGCAGTACTTC. Translation: CASSLARTVPYEQYF.

A single count supports this clone. The chain is built from TRBV19 and TRBJ2-7, with a possible D match to TRBD2 (6 bases). V was cut by 8 bases and J by 7 bases, with 18 bases left in between. Germline-derived CDR1 and CDR2 are LNHDA and SQIVND (reference sequence). The CDR3 covers 13 residues. The CDR3 region has the DNA TGTGCCAGTTCGTCCCGGGGCCGGGGGGAGCAGTACTTC. Translating it yields CASSSRGRGEQYF.

A single count supports this clone. The V call is TRBV4-1, the J call TRBJ1-2; 7 bases fit TRBD1. The V gene's germline CDR1 is MGHRA and CDR2 YSYEKL. This CDR3 is built from 15 residues. V dropped 1 base and J dropped 7; count of bases not matched to a gene: 9. CDR3 nucleotides: TGCGCCAGCAGCCAAGTAGGAGGGGGCGGGGTTGGCTACACCTTC. It codes for CASSQVGGGGVGYTF.

The rearrangement joins TRBV27 to TRBJ1-5, with D possibly being TRBD1 (5 bases). V shed 5 bases and J shed 1 base, with 18 bases lying between them. This CDR3 is built from 17 residues. The V gene's germline CDR1 is MNHEY and CDR2 SMNVEV (reference sequence). The DNA for the CDR3 is TGTGCCAGCAGTCCACGACGGGGGGTCGGGAGCAATCAGCCCCAGCATTTT. As protein: CASSPRRGVGSNQPQHF.

The chain recombines TRBV29-1 with TRBJ2-5; TRBD2 is a possible D gene (6 bases). Looked up from germline, CDR1 is SQVTM and CDR2 is ANQGSEA. This CDR3 is built from 13 residues. The ends were cut back, 6 bases at V and 3 bases at J, with 14 bases in the middle. CDR3 nucleotides: TGCAGCGTGAGGGGTAGACTAGAAGAGACCCAGTACTTC. Protein: CSVRGRLEETQYF. Supplemented by reference TRBV29-1 and TRBJ2-5, the full variable domain reads SAVISQKPSRDICQRGTSLTIQCQVDSQVTMMFWYRQQPGQSLTLIATANQGSEATYESGFVIDKFPISRPNLTFSTLTVSNMSPEDSSIYLCSVRGRLEETQYFGPGTRLLVL.

The chain has TRBV5-4 and TRBJ2-3; TRBD2 matches 8 bases. CDR3 length: 18 residues. Germline CDR1 is SGHNT and CDR2 is YYREEE (reference sequence). V dropped 5 bases and J dropped 5; count of bases not matched to a gene: 19. This CDR3 reads CASSTGGSGGSNKDTQYF. CDR3 DNA: TGTGCCAGCAGTACTGGCGGGAGCGGGGGATCCAATAAAGATACGCAGTATTTT.

This chain joins TRBV9 and TRBJ2-1, with D tentatively TRBD2 (6 bases). This CDR3 has 16 amino acids. Trimming cost V 4 bases and J 2 bases, with 16 bases left between them. Germline CDR1 reads SGDLS; CDR2 reads YYNGEE. The CDR3 sequence is CASSKIPGATYNEQFF. Here the CDR3 DNA reads TGTGCCAGCAGCAAAATCCCGGGAGCCACCTACAATGAGCAGTTCTTC.

The chain is built from TRBV6-6 and TRBJ2-1, with TRBD1 matching over 11 bases. This CDR3 has 17 residues. The V gene's germline CDR1 is MNHNY and CDR2 SVGAGI (reference sequence). The V and J ends lost 5 bases and 4 bases, in that order; junction bases with no gene match: 10. DNA for the CDR3: TGTGCCAGCAGTCGGGCTCCCGGGACAGGGGGGTACAATGAGCAGTTCTTC. Protein sequence: CASSRAPGTGGYNEQFF.

The chain uses TRBV2 and TRBJ2-1; the match to TRBD2 covers 13 bases. V lost 1 base to trimming and J lost 8 bases; unmatched junction nucleotides: 2. There are 15 residues in the CDR3. Germline assignment: CDR1 SNHLY and CDR2 FYNNEI. CDR3 nucleotides: TGTGCCAGCAGTGAAGGGACTAGCGGGAGCGATGAGCAGTTCTTC. Residues: CASSEGTSGSDEQFF.

The rearrangement uses TRBV11-3 and TRBJ2-1, with 12 bases matching TRBD2. Germline CDR1 and CDR2: SGHNT and YENEEA. The CDR3 runs 14 residues. Trimming at V came to 6 bases and at J to 9 bases, leaving 6 bases not matched to a gene. The CDR3 bases are TGTGCCAGCAGTCGGAGACTAGCGGGAGCTGAGCAGTTCTTC. Protein: CASSRRLAGAEQFF.

The chain is built from TRBV5-1 and TRBJ2-3, with D uncertain. The CDR3 is 15 amino acids. The V end was cut by 0 bases, the J end by 6 bases, with 14 bases between. CDR1 and CDR2 from the germline V gene are SGHRS and YFSETQ. The CDR3 nucleotides are TGCGCCAGCAGCTTGGGAGGATCCCTGGTGGATACGCAGTATTTT. Its translation is CASSLGGSLVDTQYF.

The J gene is TRBJ2-2, the V gene TRBV3-1 (or the pseudogene TRBV3-2), with D unresolved. Germline loops: CDR1 LGHDT, CDR2 YNNKEL (reference sequence). The CDR3 length is 13 residues. The V and J ends lost 6 bases and 3 bases respectively, with 8 bases between them. CDR3 DNA: TGTGCCAGCAGGCCAGACTACACCGGGGAGCTGTTTTTT. Its translation: CASRPDYTGELFF.

V usage is TRBV10-3 and J usage is TRBJ2-6; a possible D gene is TRBD1 (6 bases). From germline, CDR1 is ENHRY and CDR2 SYGVKD. The CDR3 extends over 16 amino acids. V lost 1 base and J 4 bases, leaving 11 bases between the germline ends. The CDR3 DNA follows: TGTGCCATCAGTGAGTTCACAGGGCAAGGGGCCAACGTCCTGACTTTC. Translated, it gives CAISEFTGQGANVLTF.

The V and J genes are TRBV6-2 or TRBV6-3 and TRBJ1-2; 8 bases agree with TRBD1. CDR3 length equals 18 residues. V lost 5 bases to trimming and J lost 7 bases; unmatched junction nucleotides: 21. Germline V CDR1 and CDR2: MNHEY, SVGEGT. The CDR3 DNA follows: TGTGCCAGCAGTCACCGACAATCGGGGCAGGGGGCCGAATTTGGCTACACCTTC. Protein product: CASSHRQSGQGAEFGYTF.

The chain uses TRBV18 and TRBJ1-1; TRBD1 is a possible D gene (6 bases). In germline, CDR1 is KGHSH, CDR2 LQKENI. V shed 0 bases and J shed 1 base, with 9 bases lying between them. This CDR3 has 15 residues. The chain's CDR3 is CASSPPPDRNTEAFF. Written as DNA, the CDR3 is TGTGCCAGCTCACCACCGCCGGACAGGAACACTGAAGCTTTCTTT.

V usage is TRBV28 and J usage is TRBJ1-2; TRBD1 matches 8 bases. Germline V CDR1 and CDR2: MDHEN, SYDVKM. This CDR3 has 13 residues. Trimming at V came to 5 bases and at J to 6 bases, leaving 5 bases not matched to a gene. The CDR3 protein is CASSPSGGDGYTF. The CDR3 region has the DNA TGTGCCAGCAGTCCTTCAGGGGGCGATGGCTACACCTTC.

The CDR3 here is CASSRGANEKLFF. Here the CDR3 DNA reads TGTGCCAGCTCACGGGGAGCTAATGAAAAACTGTTTTTT. This chain joins TRBV18 and TRBJ1-4; D is unresolved. The germline gives CDR1 KGHSH, CDR2 LQKENI. The CDR3 has 13 amino acids. V was pared by 4 bases and J by 3 bases, with 6 bases between.

The chain recombines TRBV6-2 or TRBV6-3 with TRBJ2-3; a possible D gene is TRBD2 (5 bases). Looked up from germline, CDR1 is MNHEY and CDR2 is SVGEGT. Trimming shortened V by 4 bases and J by 10 bases, and 12 bases separated the two germline ends. This CDR3 region has 12 residues. The CDR3 spells CASSSPSGAQYF. The CDR3 DNA follows: TGTGCCAGCAGTTCCCCCTCCGGGGCGCAGTATTTT.

The gene calls are TRBV7-6 and TRBJ1-5, with 8 positions matching TRBD1. CDR3 length: 14 amino acids. V lost 2 bases to trimming and J lost 6 bases; unmatched junction nucleotides: 3. Germline-derived CDR1 and CDR2 are SGHVS and FNYEAQ. CDR3 coding DNA: TGTGCCAGCAGCTTATTGGGACAGGTTCAGCCCCAGCATTTT. The encoded protein is CASSLLGQVQPQHF.

This clone is a singleton in its sample. The chain combines TRBV15 with TRBJ2-7, with 8 positions matching TRBD2. Germline V CDR1 and CDR2: LNHNV, YYDKDF (reference sequence). CDR3 length equals 18 residues. J was trimmed by 6 bases and V by 0 bases; bases with no gene match: 16. The CDR3 sequence is CATSREGSGIPLAREQYF. CDR3 nucleotides: TGTGCCACCAGCAGAGAAGGTAGCGGGATCCCCCTGGCGCGCGAGCAGTACTTC.

V and J are TRBV28 and TRBJ2-3, with D possibly matching TRBD2 (6 bases). CDR3 length: 15 residues. V lost 8 bases, J lost 3 bases, and 18 bases lay in between. Germline assignment: CDR1 MDHEN and CDR2 SYDVKM. The CDR3 bases are TGTGCCAGCCGCGAATGGGGGGATGGGACAGATACGCAGTATTTT. Translation: CASREWGDGTDTQYF.